This T cell receptor (beta chain) was identified in a study of cytomegalovirus exposure and HLA in healthy donors. Overall study findings and caveats: Among TCR beta chains, those listed as cytomegalovirus-associated numbered over 150. Most CMV-associated TCR beta chains appeared HLA-restricted in a later analysis.

As for this clone: The target antigen is unknown.

The PCR made use of 60 Vbeta and 13 Jbeta primers. Measured with immunoSEQ multiplex PCR; TCRdb has only the in-frame clones, and not every one. The sample has about 160,000 clones; 75% to 85% are singletons. This CDR3 has 13 residues. In germline, CDR1 is LNHNV, CDR2 YYDKDF (reference sequence). Trimming took off 1 base at V and 4 bases at J, with 4 bases between the two ends. The sample taken for sequencing was PBMCs. This TCR derives from a man over 45 in good health and CMV-seropositive. The rearrangement joins TRBV15 to TRBJ1-4; unclear D gene. This chain's CDR3 is CATSRAVNEKLFF. For the CDR3, the DNA is TGTGCCACCAGCAGAGCGGTTAATGAAAAACTGTTTTTT.